A selection of T cell receptor beta chains follows, all from one sample in a study of regulatory T cells in long-lasting Graves disease. A single record per CDR3 protein comes from TCRdb applying MiXCR to the multiplex PCR reads. The sample lists 400,000 to 500,000 distinct CDR3 sequences; 15% to 20% were seen once. This same sample was also part of a study on T cells in Graves' hyperthyroidism and ophthalmopathy.

The source was peripheral blood mononuclear cells (PBMCs), collected at new diagnosis, from a patient treated with antithyroid drugs. The receptors stem from a woman aged 25 to 39 with Graves disease. Each CDR3 is given with its conserved first and last residue. Fields, in order: J gene, CDR3 length, V gene, CDR3 protein.

j_call: TRBJ1-1; cdr3_length: 14; v_call: TRBV6-1; cdr3_aa: CASSPGGSVTGAFF
j_call: TRBJ2-2; cdr3_length: 14; v_call: TRBV7-7; cdr3_aa: CASSTDRNTGELFF
j_call: TRBJ2-7; cdr3_length: 15; v_call: TRBV20-1; cdr3_aa: CSAQTPGHLIGEQYF
j_call: TRBJ2-1; cdr3_length: 17; v_call: TRBV7-2; cdr3_aa: CASSLLPPGSSYNEQFF
j_call: TRBJ2-7; cdr3_length: 16; v_call: TRBV3-1; cdr3_aa: CASSPLSSGQPYEQYF
j_call: TRBJ1-1; cdr3_length: 12; v_call: TRBV7-9; cdr3_aa: CAGRAQNTEAFF
j_call: TRBJ2-2; cdr3_length: 15; v_call: TRBV15; cdr3_aa: CATSRVSGRTGELFF
j_call: TRBJ2-5; cdr3_length: 15; v_call: TRBV10-3; cdr3_aa: CAISNHGEGRQTQYF
j_call: TRBJ2-1; cdr3_length: 12; v_call: TRBV11-3; cdr3_aa: CASSLGGIEQFF
j_call: TRBJ2-1; cdr3_length: 17; v_call: TRBV29-1; cdr3_aa: CSVEDNPGAGIYNEQFF
j_call: TRBJ2-1; cdr3_length: 13; v_call: TRBV20-1; cdr3_aa: CSARGMGWDEQFF
j_call: TRBJ1-2; cdr3_length: 15; v_call: TRBV27; cdr3_aa: CASSFHSQGMDGYTF
j_call: TRBJ2-3; cdr3_length: 16; v_call: TRBV28; cdr3_aa: CASSLETGDYTDTQYF
j_call: TRBJ1-5; cdr3_length: 12; v_call: TRBV28; cdr3_aa: CASSLEDQPQHF
j_call: TRBJ1-2; cdr3_length: 15; v_call: TRBV2; cdr3_aa: CASEEEQGANYGYTF
j_call: TRBJ1-4; cdr3_length: 14; v_call: TRBV15; cdr3_aa: CATSRDRIRGKLFF
j_call: TRBJ1-1; cdr3_length: 14; v_call: TRBV30; cdr3_aa: CAWSFFVEGGEAFF
j_call: TRBJ2-2; cdr3_length: 12; v_call: TRBV10-3; cdr3_aa: CAITGGTGELFF
j_call: TRBJ2-2; cdr3_length: 21; v_call: TRBV19; cdr3_aa: CASSIGRGAISSSAYTGELFF
j_call: TRBJ2-7; cdr3_length: 12; v_call: TRBV30; cdr3_aa: CATQGGYYEQYF
j_call: TRBJ2-7; cdr3_length: 13; v_call: TRBV29-1; cdr3_aa: CSVPAQFIYEQYF
j_call: TRBJ2-2; cdr3_length: 15; v_call: TRBV11-1; cdr3_aa: CASSAGTLNTGELFF
j_call: TRBJ2-1; cdr3_length: 13; v_call: TRBV20-1; cdr3_aa: CSASRTDHNEQFF
j_call: TRBJ1-1; cdr3_length: 14; v_call: TRBV7-9; cdr3_aa: CAISPDYAGTEAFF
j_call: TRBJ1-5; cdr3_length: 14; v_call: TRBV28; cdr3_aa: CASTSGTFSQPQHF
j_call: TRBJ2-2; cdr3_length: 16; v_call: TRBV12-3/TRBV12-4; cdr3_aa: CASRIGGERGPGELFF
j_call: TRBJ2-3; cdr3_length: 15; v_call: TRBV28; cdr3_aa: CASSQLAGGSDTQYF
j_call: TRBJ2-1; cdr3_length: 14; v_call: TRBV20-1; cdr3_aa: CSAVETSGNNEQFF
j_call: TRBJ2-5; cdr3_length: 14; v_call: TRBV7-2; cdr3_aa: CASSLSGSFETQYF
j_call: TRBJ2-3; cdr3_length: 15; v_call: TRBV6-1; cdr3_aa: CASSEVKGSTDTQYF
j_call: TRBJ2-1; cdr3_length: 14; v_call: TRBV7-2; cdr3_aa: CASSSLGRGNGEFF
j_call: NA; cdr3_length: 13; v_call: TRBV20-1; cdr3_aa: CSARGHQAYEQYF
j_call: TRBJ2-1; cdr3_length: 15; v_call: TRBV19; cdr3_aa: CASSIYGTEFNEQFF
j_call: TRBJ2-1; cdr3_length: 18; v_call: TRBV6-2/TRBV6-3; cdr3_aa: CASSHRGSGSVLGNEQFF
j_call: TRBJ2-3; cdr3_length: 14; v_call: TRBV29-1; cdr3_aa: CSTSTGDYTDTQYF
j_call: TRBJ2-1; cdr3_length: 18; v_call: TRBV20-1; cdr3_aa: CSARGGGIGLRSYNEQFF
j_call: TRBJ2-7; cdr3_length: 13; v_call: TRBV7-2; cdr3_aa: CASSRGEGQGRNF
j_call: TRBJ1-1; cdr3_length: 16; v_call: TRBV5-1; cdr3_aa: CASSLGLLQGKTEAFF
j_call: TRBJ2-5; cdr3_length: 16; v_call: TRBV2; cdr3_aa: CASSPGLAGGGETQYF
j_call: TRBJ1-1; cdr3_length: 13; v_call: TRBV29-1; cdr3_aa: CSVAKGMNTEAFF
j_call: TRBJ2-7; cdr3_length: 14; v_call: TRBV28; cdr3_aa: CASSLGLGAYEQYF
j_call: TRBJ2-1; cdr3_length: 12; v_call: TRBV10-3; cdr3_aa: CAIRSGRTEQFF
j_call: TRBJ1-2; cdr3_length: 14; v_call: TRBV9; cdr3_aa: CASSVRQGNYGYTF
j_call: TRBJ2-1; cdr3_length: 18; v_call: TRBV3-1; cdr3_aa: CASSQYRREASPYNEQFF